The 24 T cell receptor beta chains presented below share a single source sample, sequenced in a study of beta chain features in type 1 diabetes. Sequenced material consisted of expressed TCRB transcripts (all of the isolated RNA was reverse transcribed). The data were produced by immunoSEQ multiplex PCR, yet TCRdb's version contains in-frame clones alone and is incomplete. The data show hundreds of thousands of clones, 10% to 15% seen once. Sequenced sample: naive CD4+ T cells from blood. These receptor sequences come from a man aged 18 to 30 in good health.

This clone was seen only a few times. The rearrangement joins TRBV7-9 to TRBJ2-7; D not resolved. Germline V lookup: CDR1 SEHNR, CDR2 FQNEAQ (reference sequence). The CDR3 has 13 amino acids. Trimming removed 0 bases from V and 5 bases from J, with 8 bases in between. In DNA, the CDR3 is TGTGCCAGCAGCTTAGCTCAATTAGACGAGCAGTACTTC. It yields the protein CASSLAQLDEQYF.

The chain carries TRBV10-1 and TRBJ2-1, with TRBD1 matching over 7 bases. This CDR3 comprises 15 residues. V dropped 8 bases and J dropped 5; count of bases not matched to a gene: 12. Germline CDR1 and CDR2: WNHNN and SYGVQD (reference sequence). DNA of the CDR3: TGCGCCAGCGGTGCTACCGGGACAGACAACAATGAGCAGTTCTTC. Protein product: CASGATGTDNNEQFF.

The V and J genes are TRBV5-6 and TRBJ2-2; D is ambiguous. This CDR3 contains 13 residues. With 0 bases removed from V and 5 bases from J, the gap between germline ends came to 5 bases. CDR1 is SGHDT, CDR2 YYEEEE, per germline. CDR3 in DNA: TGTGCCAGCAGCTTGGACTTGACCGGGGAGCTGTTTTTT. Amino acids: CASSLDLTGELFF.

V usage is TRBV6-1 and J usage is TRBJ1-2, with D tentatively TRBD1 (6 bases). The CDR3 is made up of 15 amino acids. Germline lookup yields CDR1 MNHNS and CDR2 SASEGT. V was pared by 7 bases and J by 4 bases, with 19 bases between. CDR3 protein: CASTPSRQAGYGYTF. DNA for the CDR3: TGTGCCAGCACCCCATCCAGACAGGCTGGCTATGGCTACACCTTC.

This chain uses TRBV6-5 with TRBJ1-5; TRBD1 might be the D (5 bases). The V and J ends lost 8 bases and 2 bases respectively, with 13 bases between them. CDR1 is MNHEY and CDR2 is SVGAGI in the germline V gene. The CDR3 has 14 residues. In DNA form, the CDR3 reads TGTGCCAGCCCTAGGGGCGACGGCAATCAGCCCCAGCATTTT. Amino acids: CASPRGDGNQPQHF.

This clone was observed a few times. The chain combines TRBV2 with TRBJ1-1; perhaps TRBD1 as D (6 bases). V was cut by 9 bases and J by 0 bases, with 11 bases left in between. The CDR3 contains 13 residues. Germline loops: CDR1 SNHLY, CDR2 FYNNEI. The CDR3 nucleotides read TGTGCCAGTTACAGGGCGGTGAACACTGAAGCTTTCTTT. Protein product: CASYRAVNTEAFF.

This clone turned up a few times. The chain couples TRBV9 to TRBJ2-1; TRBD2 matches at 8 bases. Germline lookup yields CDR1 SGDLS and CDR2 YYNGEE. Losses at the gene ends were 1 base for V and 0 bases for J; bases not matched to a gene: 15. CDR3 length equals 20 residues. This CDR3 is CASSVKSFSGVRSSYNEQFF. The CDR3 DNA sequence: TGTGCCAGCAGCGTAAAGTCTTTTAGCGGGGTCCGGAGCTCCTACAATGAGCAGTTCTTC.

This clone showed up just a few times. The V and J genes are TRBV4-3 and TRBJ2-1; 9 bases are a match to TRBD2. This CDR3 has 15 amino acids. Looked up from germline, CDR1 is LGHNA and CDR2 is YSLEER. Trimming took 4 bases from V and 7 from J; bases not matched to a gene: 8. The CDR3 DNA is TGCGCCAGCAGCCTGGGGCTAGCGGGGAAAAATGAGCAGTTCTTC. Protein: CASSLGLAGKNEQFF.

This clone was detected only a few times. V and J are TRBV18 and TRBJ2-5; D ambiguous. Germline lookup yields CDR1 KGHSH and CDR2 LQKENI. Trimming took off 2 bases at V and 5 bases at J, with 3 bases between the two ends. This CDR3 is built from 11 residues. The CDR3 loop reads CASSPEETQYF. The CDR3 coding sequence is TGTGCCAGCTCACCAGAGGAGACCCAGTACTTC. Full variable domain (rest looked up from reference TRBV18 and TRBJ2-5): NAGVMQNPRHLVRRRGQEARLRCSPMKGHSHVYWYRQLPEEGLKFMVYLQKENIIDESGMPKERFSAEFPKEGPSILRIQQVVRGDSAAYFCASSPEETQYFGPGTRLLVL.

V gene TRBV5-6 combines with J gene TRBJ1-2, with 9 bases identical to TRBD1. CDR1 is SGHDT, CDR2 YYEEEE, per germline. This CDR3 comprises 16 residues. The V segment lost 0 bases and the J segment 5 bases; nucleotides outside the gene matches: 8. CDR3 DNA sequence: TGTGCCAGCAGCTTGGGATTCACGACAGGGGGGTATGGCTACACCTTC. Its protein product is CASSLGFTTGGYGYTF.

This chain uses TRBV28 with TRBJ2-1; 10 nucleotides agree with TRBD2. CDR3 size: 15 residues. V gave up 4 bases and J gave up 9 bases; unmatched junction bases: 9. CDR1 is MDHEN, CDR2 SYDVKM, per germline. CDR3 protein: CASSSPGTSECEQFF. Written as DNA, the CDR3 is TGTGCCAGCAGTTCACCAGGGACTAGCGAGTGTGAGCAGTTCTTC. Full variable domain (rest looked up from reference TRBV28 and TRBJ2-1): DVKVTQSSRYLVKRTGEKVFLECVQDMDHENMFWYRQDPGLGLRLIYFSYDVKMKEKGDIPEGYSVSREKKERFSLILESASTNQTSMYLCASSSPGTSECEQFFGPGTRLTVL.

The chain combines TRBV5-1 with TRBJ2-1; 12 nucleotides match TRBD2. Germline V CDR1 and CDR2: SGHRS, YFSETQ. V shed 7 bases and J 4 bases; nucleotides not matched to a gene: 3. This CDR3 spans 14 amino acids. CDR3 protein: CASASGRVYNEQFF. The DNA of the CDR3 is TGCGCCAGCGCTAGCGGGAGGGTGTACAATGAGCAGTTCTTC.

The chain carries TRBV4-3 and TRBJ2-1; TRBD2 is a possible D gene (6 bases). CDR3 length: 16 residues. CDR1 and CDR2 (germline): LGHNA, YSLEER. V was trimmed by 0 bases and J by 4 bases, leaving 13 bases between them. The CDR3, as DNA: TGCGCCAGCAGCCAAGATTTGGTAGCGGCATACAATGAGCAGTTCTTC. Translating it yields CASSQDLVAAYNEQFF.

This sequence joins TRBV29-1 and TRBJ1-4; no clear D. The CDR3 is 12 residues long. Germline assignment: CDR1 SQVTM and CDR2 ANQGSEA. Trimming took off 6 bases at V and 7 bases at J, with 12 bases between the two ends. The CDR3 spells CSVEGFGEKLFF. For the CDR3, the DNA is TGCAGCGTGGAGGGCTTTGGTGAAAAACTGTTTTTT.

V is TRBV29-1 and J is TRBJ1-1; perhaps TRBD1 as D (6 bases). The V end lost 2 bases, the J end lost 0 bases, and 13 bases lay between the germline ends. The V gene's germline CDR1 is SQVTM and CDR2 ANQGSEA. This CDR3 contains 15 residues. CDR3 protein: CSVEPRQVMNTEAFF. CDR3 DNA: TGCAGCGTTGAACCCCGACAGGTTATGAACACTGAAGCTTTCTTT.

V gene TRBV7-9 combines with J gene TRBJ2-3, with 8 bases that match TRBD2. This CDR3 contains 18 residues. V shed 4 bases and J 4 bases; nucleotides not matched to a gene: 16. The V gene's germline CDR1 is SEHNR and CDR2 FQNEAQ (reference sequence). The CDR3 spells CASSSEMPSLREADTQYF. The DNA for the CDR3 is TGTGCCAGCAGCTCCGAAATGCCCTCCTTGCGGGAGGCAGATACGCAGTATTTT.

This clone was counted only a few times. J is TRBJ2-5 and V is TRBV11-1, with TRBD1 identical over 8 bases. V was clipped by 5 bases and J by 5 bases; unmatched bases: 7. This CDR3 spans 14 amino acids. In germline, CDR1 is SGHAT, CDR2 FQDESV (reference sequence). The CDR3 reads CASSPGQGTETQYF. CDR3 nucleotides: TGTGCCAGCAGCCCTGGACAGGGAACGGAGACCCAGTACTTC. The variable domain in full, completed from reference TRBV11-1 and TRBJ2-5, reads EAEVAQSPRYKITEKSQAVAFWCDPISGHATLYWYRQILGQGPELLVQFQDESVVDDSQLPKDRFSAERLKGVDSTLKIQPAELGDSAMYLCASSPGQGTETQYFGPGTRLLVL.

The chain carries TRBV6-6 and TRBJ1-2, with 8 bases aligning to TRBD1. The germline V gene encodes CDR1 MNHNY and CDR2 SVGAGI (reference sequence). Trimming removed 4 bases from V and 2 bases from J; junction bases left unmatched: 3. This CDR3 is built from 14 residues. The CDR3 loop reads CASSSRDRNYGYTF. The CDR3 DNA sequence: TGTGCCAGCAGTTCGCGGGACAGGAACTATGGCTACACCTTC.

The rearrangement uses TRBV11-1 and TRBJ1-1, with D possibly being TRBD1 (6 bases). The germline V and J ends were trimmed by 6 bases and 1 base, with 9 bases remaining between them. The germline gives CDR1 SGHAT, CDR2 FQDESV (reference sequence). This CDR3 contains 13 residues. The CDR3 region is CASRSTGNTEAFF. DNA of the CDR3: TGTGCCAGCAGATCGACAGGGAACACTGAAGCTTTCTTT. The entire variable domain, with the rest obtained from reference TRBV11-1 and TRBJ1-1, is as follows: EAEVAQSPRYKITEKSQAVAFWCDPISGHATLYWYRQILGQGPELLVQFQDESVVDDSQLPKDRFSAERLKGVDSTLKIQPAELGDSAMYLCASRSTGNTEAFFGQGTRLTVV.

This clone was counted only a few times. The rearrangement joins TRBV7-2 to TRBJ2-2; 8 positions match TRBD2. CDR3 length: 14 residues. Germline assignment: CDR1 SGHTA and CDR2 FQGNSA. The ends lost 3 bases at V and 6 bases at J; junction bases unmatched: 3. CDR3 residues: CASSFRGGPGELFF. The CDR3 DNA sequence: TGTGCCAGCAGCTTTCGGGGGGGGCCCGGGGAGCTGTTTTTT.

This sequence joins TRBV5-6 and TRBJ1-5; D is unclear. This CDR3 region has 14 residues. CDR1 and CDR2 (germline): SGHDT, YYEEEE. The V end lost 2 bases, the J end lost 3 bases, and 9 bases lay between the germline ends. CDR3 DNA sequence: TGTGCCAGCAGCTTAGGACTTCCCAATCAGCCCCAGCATTTT. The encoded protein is CASSLGLPNQPQHF.

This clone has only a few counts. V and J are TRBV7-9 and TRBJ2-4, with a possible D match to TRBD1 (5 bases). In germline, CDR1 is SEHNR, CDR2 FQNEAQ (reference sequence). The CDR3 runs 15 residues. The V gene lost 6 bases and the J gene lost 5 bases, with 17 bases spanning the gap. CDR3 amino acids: CASSPRGTTENIQYF. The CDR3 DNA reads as TGTGCCAGCAGTCCAAGGGGAACAACGGAAAACATTCAGTACTTC.

CDR3 amino acids: CASKSGQLRTDTQYF. For the CDR3, the DNA is TGTGCCAGTAAATCCGGACAGCTTCGCACAGATACGCAGTATTTT. The chain recombines TRBV5-6 with TRBJ2-3, with a weak D call TRBD1 (6 bases). In germline, CDR1 is SGHDT, CDR2 YYEEEE. V shed 8 bases and J shed 1 base, with 17 bases lying between them. The CDR3 runs 15 residues.

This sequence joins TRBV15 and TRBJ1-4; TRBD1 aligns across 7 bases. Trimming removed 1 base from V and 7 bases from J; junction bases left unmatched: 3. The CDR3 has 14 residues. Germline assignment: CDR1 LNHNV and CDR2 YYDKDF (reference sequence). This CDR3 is CATSRAYRGEKLFF. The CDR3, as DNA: TGTGCCACCAGCAGAGCCTACAGGGGTGAAAAACTGTTTTTT.